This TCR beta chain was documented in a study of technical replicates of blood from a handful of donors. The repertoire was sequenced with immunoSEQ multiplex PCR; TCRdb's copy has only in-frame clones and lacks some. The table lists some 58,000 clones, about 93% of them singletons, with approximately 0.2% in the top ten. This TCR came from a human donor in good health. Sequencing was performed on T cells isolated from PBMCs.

The CDR3 sequence is CASGLGTSGSTDTQYF. The CDR3, as DNA: TGTGCTAGTGGCCTCGGGACTAGCGGGAGCACAGATACGCAGTATTTT. V and J are TRBV12-5 and TRBJ2-3; 12 positions agree with TRBD2. CDR1 LGHNT and CDR2 FRNRAP come from the germline V gene. V shed 6 bases and J 0 bases; nucleotides not matched to a gene: 4. CDR3 length equals 16 residues.